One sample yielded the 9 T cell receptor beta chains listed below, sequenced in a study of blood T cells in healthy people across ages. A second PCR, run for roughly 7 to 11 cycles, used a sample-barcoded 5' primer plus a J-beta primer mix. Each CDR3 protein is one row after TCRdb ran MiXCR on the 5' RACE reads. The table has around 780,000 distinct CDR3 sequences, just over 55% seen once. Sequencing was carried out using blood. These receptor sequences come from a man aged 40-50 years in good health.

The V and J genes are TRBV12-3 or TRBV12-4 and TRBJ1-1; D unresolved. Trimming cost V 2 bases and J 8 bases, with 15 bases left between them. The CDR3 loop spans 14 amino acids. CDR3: CASSLKGDVLEAFF. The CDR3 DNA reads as TGTGCCAGCAGTTTAAAAGGCGACGTCCTCGAAGCTTTCTTT.

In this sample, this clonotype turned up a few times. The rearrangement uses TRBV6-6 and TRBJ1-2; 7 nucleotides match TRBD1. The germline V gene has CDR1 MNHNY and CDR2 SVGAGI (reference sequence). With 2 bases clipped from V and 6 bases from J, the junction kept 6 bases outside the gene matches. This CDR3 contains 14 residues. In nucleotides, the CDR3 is TGTGCCAGCAGTTACCCGGACAGGTCCGATGGCTACACCTTC. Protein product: CASSYPDRSDGYTF.

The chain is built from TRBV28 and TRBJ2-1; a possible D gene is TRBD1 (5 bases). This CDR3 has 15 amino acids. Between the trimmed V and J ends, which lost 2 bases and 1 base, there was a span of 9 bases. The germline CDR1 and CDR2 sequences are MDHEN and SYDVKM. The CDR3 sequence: CASSLIGDSYNEQFF. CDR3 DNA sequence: TGTGCCAGCAGTTTAATAGGGGATTCCTACAATGAGCAGTTCTTC.

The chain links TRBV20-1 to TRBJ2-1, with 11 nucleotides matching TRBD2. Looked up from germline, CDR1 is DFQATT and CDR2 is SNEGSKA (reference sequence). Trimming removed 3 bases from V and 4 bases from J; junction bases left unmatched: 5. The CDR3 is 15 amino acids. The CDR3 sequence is CSARVPSGRYNEQFF. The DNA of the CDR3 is TGCAGTGCTAGGGTTCCTAGCGGGAGGTACAATGAGCAGTTCTTC.

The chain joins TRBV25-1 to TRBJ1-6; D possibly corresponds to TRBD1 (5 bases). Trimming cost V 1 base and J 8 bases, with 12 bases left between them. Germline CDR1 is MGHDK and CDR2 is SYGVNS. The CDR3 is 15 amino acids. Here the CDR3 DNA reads TGTGCCAGCAGTGAATGGGGGGTGAAGGATTCACCCCTCCACTTT. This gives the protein CASSEWGVKDSPLHF.

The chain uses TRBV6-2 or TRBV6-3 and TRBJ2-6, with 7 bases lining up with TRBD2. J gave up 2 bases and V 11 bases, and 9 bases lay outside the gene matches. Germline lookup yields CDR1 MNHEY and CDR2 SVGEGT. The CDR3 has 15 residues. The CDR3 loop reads CAHQRGGTGANVLTF. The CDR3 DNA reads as TGTGCCCATCAGCGGGGCGGAACTGGGGCCAACGTCCTGACTTTC.

In DNA, the CDR3 is TGTGCCAGCAGCGTAGAAGCGGGAACGTCGGGTGCCTACGAGCAGTACTTC. Amino acid sequence: CASSVEAGTSGAYEQYF. The chain links TRBV9 to TRBJ2-7; 7 nucleotides line up with TRBD2. Germline V lookup: CDR1 SGDLS, CDR2 YYNGEE. The V segment lost 0 bases and the J segment 2 bases; nucleotides outside the gene matches: 11. CDR3 length: 17 residues.

For the CDR3, the DNA is TGTGCCAGCGGAAGACCGGGACAGGGCTACGAGCAGTACTTC. This sequence encodes CASGRPGQGYEQYF. J is TRBJ2-7 and V is TRBV6-2 or TRBV6-3; 9 bases align to TRBD1. Germline V gene data show CDR1 as MNHEY and CDR2 as SVGEGT. The CDR3 loop spans 14 amino acids. The ends lost 8 bases at V and 3 bases at J; junction bases unmatched: 8.

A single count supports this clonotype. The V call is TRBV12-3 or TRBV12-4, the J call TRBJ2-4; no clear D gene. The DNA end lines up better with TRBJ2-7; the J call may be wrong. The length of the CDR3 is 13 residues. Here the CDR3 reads CASSLQGISEQYF. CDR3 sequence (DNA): TGTGCCAGCAGTCTCCAAGGTATAAGCGAGCAGTACTTC.